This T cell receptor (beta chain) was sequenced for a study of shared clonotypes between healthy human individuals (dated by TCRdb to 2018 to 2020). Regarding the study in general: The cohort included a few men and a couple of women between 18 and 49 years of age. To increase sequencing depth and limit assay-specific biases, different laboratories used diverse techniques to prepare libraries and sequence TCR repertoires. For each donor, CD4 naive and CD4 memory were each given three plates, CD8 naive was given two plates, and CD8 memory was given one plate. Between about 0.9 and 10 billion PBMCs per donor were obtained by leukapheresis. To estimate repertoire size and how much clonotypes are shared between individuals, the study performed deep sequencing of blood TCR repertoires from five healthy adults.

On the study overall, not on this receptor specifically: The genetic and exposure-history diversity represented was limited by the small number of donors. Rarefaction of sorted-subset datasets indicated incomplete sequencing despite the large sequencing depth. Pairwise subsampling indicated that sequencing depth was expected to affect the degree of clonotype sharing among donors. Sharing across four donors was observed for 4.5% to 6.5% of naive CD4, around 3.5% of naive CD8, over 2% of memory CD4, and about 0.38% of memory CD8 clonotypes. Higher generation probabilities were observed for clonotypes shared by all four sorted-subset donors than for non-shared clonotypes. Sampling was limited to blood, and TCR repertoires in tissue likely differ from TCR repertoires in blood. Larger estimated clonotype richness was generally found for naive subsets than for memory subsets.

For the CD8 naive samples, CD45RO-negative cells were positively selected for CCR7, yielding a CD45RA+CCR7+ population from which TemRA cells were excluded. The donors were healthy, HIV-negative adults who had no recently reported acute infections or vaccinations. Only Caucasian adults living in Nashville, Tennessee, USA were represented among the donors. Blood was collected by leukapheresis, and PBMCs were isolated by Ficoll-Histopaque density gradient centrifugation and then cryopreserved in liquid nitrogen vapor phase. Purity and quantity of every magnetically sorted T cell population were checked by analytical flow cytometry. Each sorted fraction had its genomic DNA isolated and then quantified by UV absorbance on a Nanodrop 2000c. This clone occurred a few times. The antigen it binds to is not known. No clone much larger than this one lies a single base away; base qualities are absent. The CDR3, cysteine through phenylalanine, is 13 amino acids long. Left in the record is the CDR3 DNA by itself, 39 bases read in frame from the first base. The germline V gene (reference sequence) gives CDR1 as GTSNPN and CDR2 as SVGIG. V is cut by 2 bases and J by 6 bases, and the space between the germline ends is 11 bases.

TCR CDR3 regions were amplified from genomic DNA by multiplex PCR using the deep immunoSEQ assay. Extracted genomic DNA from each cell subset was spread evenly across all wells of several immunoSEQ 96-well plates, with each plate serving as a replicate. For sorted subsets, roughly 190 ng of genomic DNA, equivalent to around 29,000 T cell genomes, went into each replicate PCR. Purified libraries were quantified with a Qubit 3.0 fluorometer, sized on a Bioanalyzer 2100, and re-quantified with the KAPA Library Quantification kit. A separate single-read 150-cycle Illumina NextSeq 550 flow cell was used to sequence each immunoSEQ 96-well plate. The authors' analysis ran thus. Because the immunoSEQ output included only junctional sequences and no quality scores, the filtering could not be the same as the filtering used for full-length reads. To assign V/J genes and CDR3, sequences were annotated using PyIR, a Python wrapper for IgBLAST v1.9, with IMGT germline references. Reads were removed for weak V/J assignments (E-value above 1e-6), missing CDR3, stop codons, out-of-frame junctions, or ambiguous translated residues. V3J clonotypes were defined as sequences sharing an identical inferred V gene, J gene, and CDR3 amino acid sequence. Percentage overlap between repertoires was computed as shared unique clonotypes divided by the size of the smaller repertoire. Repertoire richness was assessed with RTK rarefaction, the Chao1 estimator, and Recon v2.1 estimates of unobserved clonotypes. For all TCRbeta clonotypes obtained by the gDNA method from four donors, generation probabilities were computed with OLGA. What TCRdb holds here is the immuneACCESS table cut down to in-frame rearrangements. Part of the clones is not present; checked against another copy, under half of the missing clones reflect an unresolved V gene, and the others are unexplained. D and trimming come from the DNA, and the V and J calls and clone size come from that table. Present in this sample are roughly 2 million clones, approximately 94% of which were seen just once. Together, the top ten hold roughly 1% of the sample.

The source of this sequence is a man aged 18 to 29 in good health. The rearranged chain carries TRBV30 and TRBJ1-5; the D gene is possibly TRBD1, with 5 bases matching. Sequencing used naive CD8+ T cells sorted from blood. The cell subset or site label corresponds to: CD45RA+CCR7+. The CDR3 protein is CAWSLGLGQPQHF. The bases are TGTGCCTGGAGTCTGGGGCTGGGTCAGCCCCAGCATTTT.